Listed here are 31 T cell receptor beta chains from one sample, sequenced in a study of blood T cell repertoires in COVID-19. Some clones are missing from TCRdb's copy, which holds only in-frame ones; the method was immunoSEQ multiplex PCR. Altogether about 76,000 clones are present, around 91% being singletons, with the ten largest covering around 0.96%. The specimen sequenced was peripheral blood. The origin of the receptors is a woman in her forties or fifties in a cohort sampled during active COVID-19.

CDR3 nucleotides: TGCGCCAGCAGCTTGGTACTAGCGGGCGCATCCGGGGAGCTGTTTTTT. Translating it yields CASSLVLAGASGELFF. This chain connects TRBV5-1 to TRBJ2-2, with 9 bases aligning to TRBD2. The CDR3 runs 16 residues. The germline CDR1 and CDR2 sequences are SGHRS and YFSETQ. The trim removed 0 bases at V and 6 bases at J, leaving 6 bases unmatched.

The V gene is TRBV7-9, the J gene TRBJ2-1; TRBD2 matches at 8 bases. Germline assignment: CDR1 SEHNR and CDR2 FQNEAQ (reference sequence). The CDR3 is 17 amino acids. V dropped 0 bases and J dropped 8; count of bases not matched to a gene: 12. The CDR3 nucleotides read TGTGCCAGCAGCTTAGCTCGAGGACTAGCACCATCACATGAGCAGTTCTTC. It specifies CASSLARGLAPSHEQFF.

CDR3 bases: TGTGCCAGCAGCGTACCGGGGGAAGCTTTCTTT. Protein: CASSVPGEAFF. The rearrangement uses TRBV9 and TRBJ1-1; D remains ambiguous. V was clipped by 1 base and J by 8 bases, with 6 bases between them. From germline, CDR1 is SGDLS and CDR2 YYNGEE. CDR3 size: 11 residues.

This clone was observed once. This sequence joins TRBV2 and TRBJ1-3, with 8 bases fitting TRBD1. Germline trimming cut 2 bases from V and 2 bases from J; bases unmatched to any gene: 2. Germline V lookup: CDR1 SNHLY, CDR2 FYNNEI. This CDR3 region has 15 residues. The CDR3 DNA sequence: TGTGCCAGCAGTGAATTGGACAGGGCTGGAAACACCATATATTTT. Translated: CASSELDRAGNTIYF. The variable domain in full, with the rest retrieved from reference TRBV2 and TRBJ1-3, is EPEVTQTPSHQVTQMGQEVILRCVPISNHLYFYWYRQILGQKVEFLVSFYNNEISEKSEIFDDQFSVERPDGSNFTLKIRSTKLEDSAMYFCASSELDRAGNTIYFGEGSWLTVV.

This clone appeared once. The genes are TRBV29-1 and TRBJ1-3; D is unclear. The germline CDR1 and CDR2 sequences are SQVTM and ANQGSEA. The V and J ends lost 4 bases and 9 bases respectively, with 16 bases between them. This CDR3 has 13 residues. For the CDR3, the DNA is TGCAGCGTTGCCCACGGACGGGAGACCACCATATATTTT. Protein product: CSVAHGRETTIYF.

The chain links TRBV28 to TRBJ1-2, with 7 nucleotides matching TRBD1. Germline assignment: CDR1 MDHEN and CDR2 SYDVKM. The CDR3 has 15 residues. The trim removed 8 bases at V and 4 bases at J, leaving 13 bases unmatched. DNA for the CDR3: TGTGCCAGCCGAGGGACAGCACCCGGGATCTATGGCTACACCTTC. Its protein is CASRGTAPGIYGYTF.

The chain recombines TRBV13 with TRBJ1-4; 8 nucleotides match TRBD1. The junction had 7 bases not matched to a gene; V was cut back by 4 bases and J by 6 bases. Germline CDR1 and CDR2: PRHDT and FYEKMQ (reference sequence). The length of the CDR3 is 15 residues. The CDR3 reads CASSSRTGRYEKLFF. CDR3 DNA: TGTGCCAGCAGCTCCCGGACAGGGCGTTATGAAAAACTGTTTTTT. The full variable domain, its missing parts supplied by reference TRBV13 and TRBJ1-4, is AAGVIQSPRHLIKEKRETATLKCYPIPRHDTVYWYQQGPGQDPQFLISFYEKMQSDKGSIPDRFSAQQFSDYHSELNMSSLELGDSALYFCASSSRTGRYEKLFFGSGTQLSVL.

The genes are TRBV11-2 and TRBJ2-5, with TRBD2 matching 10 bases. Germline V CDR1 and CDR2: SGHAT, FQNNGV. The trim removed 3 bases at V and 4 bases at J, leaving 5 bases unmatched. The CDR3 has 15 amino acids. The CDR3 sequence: CASSFTSGTGETQYF. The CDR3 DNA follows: TGTGCCAGCAGCTTCACTAGCGGGACGGGAGAGACCCAGTACTTC. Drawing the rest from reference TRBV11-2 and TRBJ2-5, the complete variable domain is EAGVAQSPRYKIIEKRQSVAFWCNPISGHATLYWYQQILGQGPKLLIQFQNNGVVDDSQLPKDRFSAERLKGVDSTLKIQPAKLEDSAVYLCASSFTSGTGETQYFGPGTRLLVL.

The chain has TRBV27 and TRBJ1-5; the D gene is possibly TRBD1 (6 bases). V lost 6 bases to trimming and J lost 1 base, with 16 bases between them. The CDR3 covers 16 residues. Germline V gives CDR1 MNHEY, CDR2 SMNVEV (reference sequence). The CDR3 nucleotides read TGTGCCAGCAGCACCGTGGCCAGGGGAAGCAATCAGCCCCAGCATTTT. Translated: CASSTVARGSNQPQHF.

CDR3 DNA: TGTGCCAGTAGCCCCGGGACCCACAGGGGAAAAAATGGCTACACCTTC. This codes for CASSPGTHRGKNGYTF. This chain joins TRBV19 and TRBJ1-2; 7 bases map to TRBD1. J lost 6 bases, V lost 6 bases, and 16 bases had no gene match. CDR1 LNHDA and CDR2 SQIVND come from the germline V gene (reference sequence). The CDR3 consists of 16 residues.

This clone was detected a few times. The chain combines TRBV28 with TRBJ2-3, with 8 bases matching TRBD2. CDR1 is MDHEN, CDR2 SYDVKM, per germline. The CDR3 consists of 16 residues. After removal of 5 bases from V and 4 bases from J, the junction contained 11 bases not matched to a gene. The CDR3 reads CASSTGLALWADTQYF. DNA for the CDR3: TGTGCCAGCAGTACCGGACTAGCTCTCTGGGCAGATACGCAGTATTTT.

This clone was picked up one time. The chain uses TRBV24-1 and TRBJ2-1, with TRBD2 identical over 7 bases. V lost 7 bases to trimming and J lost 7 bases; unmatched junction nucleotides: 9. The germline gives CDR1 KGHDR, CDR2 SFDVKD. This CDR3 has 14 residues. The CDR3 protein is CATSISGPRNEQFF. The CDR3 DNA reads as TGTGCCACCAGCATTAGCGGGCCAAGGAATGAGCAGTTCTTC.

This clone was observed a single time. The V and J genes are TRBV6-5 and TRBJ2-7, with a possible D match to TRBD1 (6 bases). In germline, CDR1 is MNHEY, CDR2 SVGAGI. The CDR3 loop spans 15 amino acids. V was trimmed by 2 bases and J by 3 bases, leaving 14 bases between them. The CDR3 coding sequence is TGTGCCAGCAGTTACGATGGACAGCGAATCTACGAGCAGTACTTC. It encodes CASSYDGQRIYEQYF.

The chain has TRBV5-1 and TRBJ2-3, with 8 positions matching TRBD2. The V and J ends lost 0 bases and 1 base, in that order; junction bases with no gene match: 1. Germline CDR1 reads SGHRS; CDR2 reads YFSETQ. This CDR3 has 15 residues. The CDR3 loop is CASSLATSGTDTQYF. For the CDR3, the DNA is TGCGCCAGCAGCTTGGCGACTAGCGGCACAGATACGCAGTATTTT. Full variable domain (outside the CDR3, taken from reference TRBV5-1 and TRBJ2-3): KAGVTQTPRYLIKTRGQQVTLSCSPISGHRSVSWYQQTPGQGLQFLFEYFSETQRNKGNFPGRFSGRQFSNSRSEMNVSTLELGDSALYLCASSLATSGTDTQYFGPGTRLTVL.

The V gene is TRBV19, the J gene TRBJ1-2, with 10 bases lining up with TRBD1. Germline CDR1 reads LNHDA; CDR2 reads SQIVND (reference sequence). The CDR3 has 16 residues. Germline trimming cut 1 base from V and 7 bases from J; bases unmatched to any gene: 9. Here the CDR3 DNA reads TGTGCCAGTAGTATAGCCTCCGGGACAGGGGCTCGTGGCTACACCTTC. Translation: CASSIASGTGARGYTF.

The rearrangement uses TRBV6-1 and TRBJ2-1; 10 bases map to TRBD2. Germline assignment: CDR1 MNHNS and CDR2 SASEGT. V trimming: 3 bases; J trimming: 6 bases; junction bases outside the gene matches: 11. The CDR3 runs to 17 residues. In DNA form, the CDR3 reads TGTGCCAGCAGTGATGTCCGTCTAGCGGGAGTGGGCAATGAGCAGTTCTTC. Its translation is CASSDVRLAGVGNEQFF.

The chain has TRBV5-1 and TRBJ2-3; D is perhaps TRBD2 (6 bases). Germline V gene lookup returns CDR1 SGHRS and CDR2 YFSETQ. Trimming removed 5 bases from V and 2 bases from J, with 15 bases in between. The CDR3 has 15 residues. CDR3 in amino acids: CASSFSGDNTDTQYF. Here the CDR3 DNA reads TGCGCCAGCAGTTTTAGCGGAGACAACACAGATACGCAGTATTTT. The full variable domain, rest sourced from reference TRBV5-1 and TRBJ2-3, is KAGVTQTPRYLIKTRGQQVTLSCSPISGHRSVSWYQQTPGQGLQFLFEYFSETQRNKGNFPGRFSGRQFSNSRSEMNVSTLELGDSALYLCASSFSGDNTDTQYFGPGTRLTVL.

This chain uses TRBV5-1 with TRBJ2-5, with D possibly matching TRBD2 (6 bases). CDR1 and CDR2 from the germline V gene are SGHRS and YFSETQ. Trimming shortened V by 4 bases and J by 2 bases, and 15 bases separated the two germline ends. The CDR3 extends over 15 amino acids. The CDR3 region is CASSALTRGQETQYF. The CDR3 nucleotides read TGCGCCAGCAGCGCCCTGACTAGGGGACAAGAGACCCAGTACTTC.

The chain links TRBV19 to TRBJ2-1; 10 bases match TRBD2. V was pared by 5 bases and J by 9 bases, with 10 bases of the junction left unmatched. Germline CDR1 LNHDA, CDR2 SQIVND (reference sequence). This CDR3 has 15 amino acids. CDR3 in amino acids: CASSPLQREGREQFF. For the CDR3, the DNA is TGTGCCAGTAGTCCTCTCCAGCGGGAGGGCCGTGAGCAGTTCTTC.

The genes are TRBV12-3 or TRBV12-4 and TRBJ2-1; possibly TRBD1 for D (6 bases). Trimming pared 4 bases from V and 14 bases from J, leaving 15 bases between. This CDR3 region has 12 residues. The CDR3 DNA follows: TGTGCCAGCAGTTCTGGACAGACTACAAAGTTCTTC. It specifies CASSSGQTTKFF.

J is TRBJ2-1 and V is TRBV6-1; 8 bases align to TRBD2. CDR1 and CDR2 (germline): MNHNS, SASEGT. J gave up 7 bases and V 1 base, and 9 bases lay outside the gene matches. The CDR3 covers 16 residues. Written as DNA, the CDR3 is TGTGCCAGCAGTGAAGGATTAGCGGGGTACGGGAATGAGCAGTTCTTC. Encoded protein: CASSEGLAGYGNEQFF.

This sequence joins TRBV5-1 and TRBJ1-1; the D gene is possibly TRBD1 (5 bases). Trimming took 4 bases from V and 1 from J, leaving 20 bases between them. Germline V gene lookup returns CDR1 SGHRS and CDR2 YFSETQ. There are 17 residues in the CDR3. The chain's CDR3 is CASSPHLLAGTNTEAFF. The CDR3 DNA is TGCGCCAGCAGCCCGCACCTATTGGCGGGGACGAACACTGAAGCTTTCTTT.

This CDR3 reads CSPLPAGETQYF. The CDR3 region has the DNA TGCAGCCCTCTTCCGGCCGGGGAGACCCAGTACTTC. The rearrangement joins TRBV29-1 to TRBJ2-5; no clear D. CDR3 size: 12 residues. The germline CDR1 and CDR2 sequences are SQVTM and ANQGSEA. Trimming shortened V by 8 bases and J by 5 bases, and 15 bases separated the two germline ends.

The CDR3 here is CASSPGTGRGLNYGYTF. CDR3 DNA sequence: TGTGCCAGCAGTCCCGGGACAGGGAGAGGGCTGAACTATGGCTACACCTTC. The chain combines TRBV27 with TRBJ1-2; TRBD1 aligns across 9 bases. V shed 5 bases, J shed 2 bases, and the junction held 12 bases outside the gene matches. Germline lookup yields CDR1 MNHEY and CDR2 SMNVEV (reference sequence). This CDR3 is 17 amino acids long.

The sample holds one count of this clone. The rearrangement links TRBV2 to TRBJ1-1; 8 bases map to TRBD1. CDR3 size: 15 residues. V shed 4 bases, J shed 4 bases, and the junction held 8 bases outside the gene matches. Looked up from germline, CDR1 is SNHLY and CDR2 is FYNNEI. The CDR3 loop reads CASSAAGGGSTEAFF. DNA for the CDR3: TGTGCCAGCAGTGCGGCAGGGGGCGGGAGCACTGAAGCTTTCTTT.

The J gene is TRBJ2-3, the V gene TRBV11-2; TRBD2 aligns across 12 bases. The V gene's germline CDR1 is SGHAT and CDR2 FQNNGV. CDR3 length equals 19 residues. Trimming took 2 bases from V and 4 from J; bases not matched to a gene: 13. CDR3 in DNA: TGTGCCAGCAGCTTATCACTTGGGCTAGCGGGAGGGCCCCCAGATACGCAGTATTTT. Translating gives CASSLSLGLAGGPPDTQYF.

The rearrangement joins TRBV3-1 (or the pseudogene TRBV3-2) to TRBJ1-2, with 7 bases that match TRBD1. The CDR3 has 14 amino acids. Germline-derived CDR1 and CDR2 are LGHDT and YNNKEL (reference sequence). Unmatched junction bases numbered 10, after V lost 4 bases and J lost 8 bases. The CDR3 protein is CASSPTGKVDGYTF. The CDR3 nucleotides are TGTGCCAGCAGCCCGACAGGGAAAGTCGACGGCTACACCTTC.

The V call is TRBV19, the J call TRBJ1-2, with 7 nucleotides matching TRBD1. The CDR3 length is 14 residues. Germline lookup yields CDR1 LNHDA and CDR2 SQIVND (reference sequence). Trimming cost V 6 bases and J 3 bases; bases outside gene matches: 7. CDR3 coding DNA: TGTGCCAGTAGGACGTCGACAGGGTACTATGGCTACACCTTC. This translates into CASRTSTGYYGYTF.

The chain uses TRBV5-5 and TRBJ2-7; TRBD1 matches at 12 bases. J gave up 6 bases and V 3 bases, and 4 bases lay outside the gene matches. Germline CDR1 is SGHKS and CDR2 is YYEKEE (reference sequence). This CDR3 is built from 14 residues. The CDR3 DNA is TGTGCCAGCAGCTCCGGGACAGGGGGCCTCGAGCAGTACTTC. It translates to CASSSGTGGLEQYF. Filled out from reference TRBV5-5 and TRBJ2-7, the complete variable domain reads DAGVTQSPTHLIKTRGQQVTLRCSPISGHKSVSWYQQVLGQGPQFIFQYYEKEERGRGNFPDRFSARQFPNYSSELNVNALLLGDSALYLCASSSGTGGLEQYFGPGTRLTVT.

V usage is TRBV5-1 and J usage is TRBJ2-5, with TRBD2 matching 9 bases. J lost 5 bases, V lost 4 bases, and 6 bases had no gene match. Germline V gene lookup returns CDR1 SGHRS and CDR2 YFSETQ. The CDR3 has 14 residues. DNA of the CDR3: TGCGCCAGCAGCCCATCTAGCGGGACGGAGACCCAGTACTTC. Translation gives CASSPSSGTETQYF.

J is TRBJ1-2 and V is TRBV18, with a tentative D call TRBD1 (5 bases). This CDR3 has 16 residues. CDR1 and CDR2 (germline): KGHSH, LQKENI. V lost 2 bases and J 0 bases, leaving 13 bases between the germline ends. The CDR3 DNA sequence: TGTGCCAGCTCACCAGTCTCCGGGGGGACTAACTATGGCTACACCTTC. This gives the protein CASSPVSGGTNYGYTF.